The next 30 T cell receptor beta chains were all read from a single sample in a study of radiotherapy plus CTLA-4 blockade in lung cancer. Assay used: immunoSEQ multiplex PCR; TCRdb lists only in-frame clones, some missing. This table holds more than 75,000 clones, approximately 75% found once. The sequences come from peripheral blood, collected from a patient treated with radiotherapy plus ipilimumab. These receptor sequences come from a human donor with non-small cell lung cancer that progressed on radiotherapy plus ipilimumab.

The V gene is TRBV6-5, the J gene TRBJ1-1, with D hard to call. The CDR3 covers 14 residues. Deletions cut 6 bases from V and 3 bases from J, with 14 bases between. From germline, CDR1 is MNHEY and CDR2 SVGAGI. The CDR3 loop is CASRESAAYTEAFF. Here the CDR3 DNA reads TGTGCCAGCAGAGAGTCAGCCGCTTACACTGAAGCTTTCTTT.

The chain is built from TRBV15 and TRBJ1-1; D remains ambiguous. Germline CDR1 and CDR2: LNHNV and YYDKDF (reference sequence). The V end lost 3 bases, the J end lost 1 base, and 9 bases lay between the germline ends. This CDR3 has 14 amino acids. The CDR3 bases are TGTGCCACCAGCAGCAGACGGGGGAACACTGAAGCTTTCTTT. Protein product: CATSSRRGNTEAFF.

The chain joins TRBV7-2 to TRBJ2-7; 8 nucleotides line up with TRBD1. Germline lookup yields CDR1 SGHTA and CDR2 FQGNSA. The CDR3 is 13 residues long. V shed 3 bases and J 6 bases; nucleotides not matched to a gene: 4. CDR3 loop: CASSFTGGGEQYF. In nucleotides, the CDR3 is TGTGCCAGCAGCTTTACAGGGGGTGGCGAGCAGTACTTC.

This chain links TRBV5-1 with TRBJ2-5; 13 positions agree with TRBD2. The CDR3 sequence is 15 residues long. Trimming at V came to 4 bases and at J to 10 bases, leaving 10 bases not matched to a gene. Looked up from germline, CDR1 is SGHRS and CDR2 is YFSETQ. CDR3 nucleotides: TGCGCCAGCAGCCGACGGACTAGCGGGGGCGGCGACCAGTACTTC. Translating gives CASSRRTSGGGDQYF.

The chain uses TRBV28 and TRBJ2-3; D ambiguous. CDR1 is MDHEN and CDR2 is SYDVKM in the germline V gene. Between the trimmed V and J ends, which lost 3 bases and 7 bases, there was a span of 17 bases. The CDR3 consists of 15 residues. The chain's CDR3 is CASSFSDPPSYTQYF. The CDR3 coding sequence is TGTGCCAGCAGTTTTTCGGACCCCCCGTCATATACGCAGTATTTT.

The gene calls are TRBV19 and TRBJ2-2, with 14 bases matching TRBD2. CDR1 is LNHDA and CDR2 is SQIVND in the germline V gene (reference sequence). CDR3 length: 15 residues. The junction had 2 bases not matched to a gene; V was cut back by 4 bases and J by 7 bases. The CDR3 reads CASSRGTSGGGELFF. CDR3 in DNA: TGTGCCAGTAGTAGAGGGACTAGCGGGGGCGGGGAGCTGTTTTTT.

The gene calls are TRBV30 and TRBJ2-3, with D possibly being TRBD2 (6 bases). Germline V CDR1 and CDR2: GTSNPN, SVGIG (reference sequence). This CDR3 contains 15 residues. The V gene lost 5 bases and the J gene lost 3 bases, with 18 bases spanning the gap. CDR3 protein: CAWGSGDGGTDTQYF. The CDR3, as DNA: TGTGCCTGGGGGTCTGGGGACGGGGGAACAGATACGCAGTATTTT.

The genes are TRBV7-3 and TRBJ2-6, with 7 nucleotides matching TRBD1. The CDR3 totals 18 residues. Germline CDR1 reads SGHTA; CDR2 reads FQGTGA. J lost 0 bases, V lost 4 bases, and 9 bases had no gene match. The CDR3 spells CASSSQGPLSSGANVLTF. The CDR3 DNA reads TGTGCCAGCAGCTCACAGGGGCCCTTAAGCTCTGGGGCCAACGTCCTGACTTTC.

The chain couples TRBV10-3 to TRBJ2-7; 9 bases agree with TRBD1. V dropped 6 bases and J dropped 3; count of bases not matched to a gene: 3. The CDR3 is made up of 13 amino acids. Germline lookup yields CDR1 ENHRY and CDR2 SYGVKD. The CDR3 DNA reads TGTGCCATCAGCCGGACAGGGGACTACGAGCAGTACTTC. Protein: CAISRTGDYEQYF.

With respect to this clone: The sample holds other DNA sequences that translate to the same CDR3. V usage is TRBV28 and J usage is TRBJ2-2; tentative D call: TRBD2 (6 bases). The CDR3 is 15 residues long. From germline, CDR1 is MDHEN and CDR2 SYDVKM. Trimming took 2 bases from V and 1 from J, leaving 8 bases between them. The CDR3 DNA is TGTGCCAGCAGTTTAGGGACTGTGAACACCGGGGAGCTGTTTTTT. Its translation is CASSLGTVNTGELFF.

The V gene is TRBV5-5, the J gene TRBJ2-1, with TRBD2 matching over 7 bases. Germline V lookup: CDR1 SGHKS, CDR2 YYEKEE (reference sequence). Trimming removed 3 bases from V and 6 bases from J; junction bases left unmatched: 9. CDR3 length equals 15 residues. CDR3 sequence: CASSSGTTGGNEQFF. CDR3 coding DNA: TGTGCCAGCAGCTCCGGGACTACGGGGGGCAATGAGCAGTTCTTC.

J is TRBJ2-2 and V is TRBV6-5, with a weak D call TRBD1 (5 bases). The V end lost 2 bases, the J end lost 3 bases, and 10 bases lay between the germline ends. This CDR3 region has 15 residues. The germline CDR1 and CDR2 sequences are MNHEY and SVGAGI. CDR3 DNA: TGTGCCAGCAGTTACCAGACAGAGTACACCGGGGAGCTGTTTTTT. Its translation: CASSYQTEYTGELFF.

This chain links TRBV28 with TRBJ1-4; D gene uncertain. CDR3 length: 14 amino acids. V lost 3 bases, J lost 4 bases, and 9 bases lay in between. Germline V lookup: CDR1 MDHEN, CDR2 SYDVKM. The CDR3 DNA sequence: TGTGCCAGCAGTTTCTGGACTAATAATGAAAAACTGTTTTTT. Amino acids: CASSFWTNNEKLFF.

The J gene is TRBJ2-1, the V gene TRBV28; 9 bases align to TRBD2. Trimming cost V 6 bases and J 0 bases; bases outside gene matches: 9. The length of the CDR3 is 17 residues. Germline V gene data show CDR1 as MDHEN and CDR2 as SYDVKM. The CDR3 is CASSHLSGSLSYNEQFF. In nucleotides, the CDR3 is TGTGCCAGCAGCCACCTTAGCGGGAGTCTCTCCTACAATGAGCAGTTCTTC.

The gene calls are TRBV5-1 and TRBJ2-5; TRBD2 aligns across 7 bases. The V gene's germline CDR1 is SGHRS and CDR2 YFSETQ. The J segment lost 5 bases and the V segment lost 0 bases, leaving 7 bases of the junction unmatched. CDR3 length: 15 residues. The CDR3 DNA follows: TGCGCCAGCAGCTTGGCGCAGGCGGGGGAGGAGACCCAGTACTTC. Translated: CASSLAQAGEETQYF.

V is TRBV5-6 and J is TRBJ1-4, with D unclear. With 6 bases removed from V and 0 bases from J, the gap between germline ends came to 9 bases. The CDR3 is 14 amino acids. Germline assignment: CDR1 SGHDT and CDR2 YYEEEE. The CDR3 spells CASTRITTNEKLFF. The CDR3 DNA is TGTGCCAGCACGAGAATAACAACTAATGAAAAACTGTTTTTT.

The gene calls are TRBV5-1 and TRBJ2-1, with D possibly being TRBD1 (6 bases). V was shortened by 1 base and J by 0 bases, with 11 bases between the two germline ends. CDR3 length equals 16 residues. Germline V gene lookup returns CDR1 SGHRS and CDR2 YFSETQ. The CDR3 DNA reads TGCGCCAGCAGCTTGTCGGGGACAAACTCCTACAATGAGCAGTTCTTC. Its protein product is CASSLSGTNSYNEQFF.

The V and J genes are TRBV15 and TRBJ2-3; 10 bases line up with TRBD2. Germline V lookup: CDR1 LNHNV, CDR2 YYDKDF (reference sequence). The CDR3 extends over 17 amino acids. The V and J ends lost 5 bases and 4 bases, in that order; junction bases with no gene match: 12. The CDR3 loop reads CATSGRLVSGRADTQYF. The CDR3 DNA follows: TGTGCCACCAGCGGCCGACTGGTCAGCGGGAGGGCAGATACGCAGTATTTT.

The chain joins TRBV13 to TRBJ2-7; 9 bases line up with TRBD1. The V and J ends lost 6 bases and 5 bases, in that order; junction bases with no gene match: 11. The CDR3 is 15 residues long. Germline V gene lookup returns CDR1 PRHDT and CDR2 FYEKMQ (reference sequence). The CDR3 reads CASRGMGQGGHEQYF. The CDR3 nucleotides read TGTGCCAGCAGGGGTATGGGACAGGGTGGTCACGAGCAGTACTTC.

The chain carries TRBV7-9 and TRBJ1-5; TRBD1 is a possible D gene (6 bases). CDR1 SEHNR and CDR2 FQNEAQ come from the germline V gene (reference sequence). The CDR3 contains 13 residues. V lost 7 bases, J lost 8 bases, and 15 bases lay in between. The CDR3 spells CASTLGGAEPQHF. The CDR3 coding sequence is TGTGCCAGCACCCTGGGGGGGGCCGAGCCCCAGCATTTT.

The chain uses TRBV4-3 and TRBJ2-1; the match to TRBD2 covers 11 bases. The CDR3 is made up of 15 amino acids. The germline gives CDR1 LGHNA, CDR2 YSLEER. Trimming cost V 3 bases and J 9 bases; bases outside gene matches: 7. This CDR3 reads CASSQAGTSGGEQFF. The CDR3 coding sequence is TGCGCCAGCAGCCAGGCCGGGACTAGCGGAGGTGAGCAGTTCTTC.

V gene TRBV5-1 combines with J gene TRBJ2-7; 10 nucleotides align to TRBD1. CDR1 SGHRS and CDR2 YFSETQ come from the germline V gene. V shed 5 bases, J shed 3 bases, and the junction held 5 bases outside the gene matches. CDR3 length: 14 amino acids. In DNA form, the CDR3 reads TGCGCCAGCAGTCCCGGGGACAGGGGCTACGAGCAGTACTTC. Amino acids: CASSPGDRGYEQYF.

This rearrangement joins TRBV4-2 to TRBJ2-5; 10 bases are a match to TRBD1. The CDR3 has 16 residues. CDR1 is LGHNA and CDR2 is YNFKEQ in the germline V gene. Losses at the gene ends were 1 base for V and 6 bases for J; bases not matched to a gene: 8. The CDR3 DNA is TGTGCCAGCAGCCAAGCGACAGGGGGCCTTAAGAAGACCCAGTACTTC. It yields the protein CASSQATGGLKKTQYF.

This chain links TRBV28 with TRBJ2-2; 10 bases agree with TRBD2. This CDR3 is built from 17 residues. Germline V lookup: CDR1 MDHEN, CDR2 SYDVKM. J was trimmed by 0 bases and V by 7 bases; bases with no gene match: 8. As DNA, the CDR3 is TGTGCCAGCAAAGGGACTAGCGTTCTTGCGAACACCGGGGAGCTGTTTTTT. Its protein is CASKGTSVLANTGELFF.

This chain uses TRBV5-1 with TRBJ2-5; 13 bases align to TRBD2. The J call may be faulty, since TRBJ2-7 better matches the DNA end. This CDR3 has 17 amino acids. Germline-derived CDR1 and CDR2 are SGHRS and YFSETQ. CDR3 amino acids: CASWETSGGITVYEQYF. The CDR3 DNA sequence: TGCGCCAGCTGGGAGACTAGCGGGGGGATTACGGTTTACGAGCAGTACTTC.

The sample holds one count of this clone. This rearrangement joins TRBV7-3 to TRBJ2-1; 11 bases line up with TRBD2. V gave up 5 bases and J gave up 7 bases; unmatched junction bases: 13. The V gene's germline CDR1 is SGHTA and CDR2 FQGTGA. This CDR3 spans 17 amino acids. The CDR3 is CASSPGRSGRGVNEQFF. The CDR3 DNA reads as TGTGCCAGCAGCCCAGGACGTAGCGGGAGGGGTGTAAATGAGCAGTTCTTC. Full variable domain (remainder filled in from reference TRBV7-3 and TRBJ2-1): GAGVSQTPSNKVTEKGKYVELRCDPISGHTALYWYRQSLGQGPEFLIYFQGTGAADDSGLPNDRFFAVRPEGSVSTLKIQRTERGDSAVYLCASSPGRSGRGVNEQFFGPGTRLTVL.

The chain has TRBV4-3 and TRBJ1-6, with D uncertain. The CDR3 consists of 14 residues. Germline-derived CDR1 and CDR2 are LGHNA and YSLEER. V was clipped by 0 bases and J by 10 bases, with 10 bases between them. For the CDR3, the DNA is TGCGCCAGCAGCCAAGAATGGCCAAGATCACCCCTCCACTTT. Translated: CASSQEWPRSPLHF.

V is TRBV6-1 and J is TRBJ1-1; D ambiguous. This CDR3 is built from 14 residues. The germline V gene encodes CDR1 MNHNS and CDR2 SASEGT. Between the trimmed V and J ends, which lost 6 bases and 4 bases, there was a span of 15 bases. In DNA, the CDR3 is TGTGCCAGCAGCCCACAGAGGAGGGTCACTGAAGCTTTCTTT. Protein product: CASSPQRRVTEAFF.

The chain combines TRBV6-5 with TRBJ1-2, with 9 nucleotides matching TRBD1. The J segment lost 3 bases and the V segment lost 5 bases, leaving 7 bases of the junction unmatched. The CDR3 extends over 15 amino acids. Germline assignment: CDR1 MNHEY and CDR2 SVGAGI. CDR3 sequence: CASSISTGGYYGYTF. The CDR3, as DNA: TGTGCCAGCAGTATTTCGACAGGGGGTTACTATGGCTACACCTTC.

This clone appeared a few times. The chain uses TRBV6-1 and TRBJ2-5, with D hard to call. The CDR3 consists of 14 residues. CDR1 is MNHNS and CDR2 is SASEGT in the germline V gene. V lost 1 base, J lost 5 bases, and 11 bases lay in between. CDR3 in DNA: TGTGCCAGCAGTGAAGGGCCCCTCGGGGAGACCCAGTACTTC. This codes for CASSEGPLGETQYF.